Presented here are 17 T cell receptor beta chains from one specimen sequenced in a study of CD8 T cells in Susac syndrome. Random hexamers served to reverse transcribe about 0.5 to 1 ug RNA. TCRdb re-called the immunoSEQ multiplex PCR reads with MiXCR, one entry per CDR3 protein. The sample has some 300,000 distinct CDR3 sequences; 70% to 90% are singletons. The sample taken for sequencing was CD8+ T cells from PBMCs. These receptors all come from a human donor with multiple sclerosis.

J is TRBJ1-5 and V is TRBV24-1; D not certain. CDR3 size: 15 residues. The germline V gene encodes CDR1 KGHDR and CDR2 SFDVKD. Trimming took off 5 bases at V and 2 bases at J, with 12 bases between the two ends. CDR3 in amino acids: CATSGRGFGNQPQHF. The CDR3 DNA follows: TGTGCCACCAGTGGCCGAGGCTTTGGCAATCAGCCCCAGCATTTT.

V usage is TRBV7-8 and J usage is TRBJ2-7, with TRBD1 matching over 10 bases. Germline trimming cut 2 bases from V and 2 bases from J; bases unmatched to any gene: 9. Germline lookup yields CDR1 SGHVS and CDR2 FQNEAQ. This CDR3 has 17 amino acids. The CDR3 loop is CASSLRGSDRGTYEQYF. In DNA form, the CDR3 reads TGTGCCAGCAGCTTAAGGGGCTCGGACAGGGGGACCTACGAGCAGTACTTC. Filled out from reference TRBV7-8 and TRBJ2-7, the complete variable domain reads GAGVSQSPRYKVAKRGQDVALRCDPISGHVSLFWYQQALGQGPEFLTYFQNEAQLDKSGLPSDRFFAERPEGSVSTLKIQRTQQEDSAVYLCASSLRGSDRGTYEQYFGPGTRLTVT.

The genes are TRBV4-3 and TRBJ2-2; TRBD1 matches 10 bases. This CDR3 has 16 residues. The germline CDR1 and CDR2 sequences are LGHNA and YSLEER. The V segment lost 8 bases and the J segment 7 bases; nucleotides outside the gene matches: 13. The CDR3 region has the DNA TGCGCCAGCGGCCCAAGAGCGGGACAGGGGAACGGGGAGCTGTTTTTT. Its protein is CASGPRAGQGNGELFF.

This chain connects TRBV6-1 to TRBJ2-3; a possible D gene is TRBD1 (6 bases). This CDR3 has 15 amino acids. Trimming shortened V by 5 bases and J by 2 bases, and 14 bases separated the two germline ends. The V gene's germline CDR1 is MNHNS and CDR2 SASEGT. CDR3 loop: CASSQLVGATDTQYF. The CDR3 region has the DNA TGTGCCAGCAGTCAACTAGTGGGGGCCACAGATACGCAGTATTTT.

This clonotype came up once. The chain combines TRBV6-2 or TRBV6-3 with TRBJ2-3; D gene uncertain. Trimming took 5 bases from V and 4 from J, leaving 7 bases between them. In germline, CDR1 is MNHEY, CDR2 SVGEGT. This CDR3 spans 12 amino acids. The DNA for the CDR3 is TGTGCCAGCAGTCCCAGTTCAGATACGCAGTATTTT. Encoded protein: CASSPSSDTQYF.

CDR3 nucleotides: TGTGCCAGCAGTCCCGATCGTCCGGGACAGGAGCAGTTCTTC. Translating it yields CASSPDRPGQEQFF. The rearrangement uses TRBV27 and TRBJ2-1; 7 bases line up with TRBD1. The V segment lost 5 bases and the J segment 10 bases; nucleotides outside the gene matches: 11. The CDR3 spans 14 residues. Germline-derived CDR1 and CDR2 are MNHEY and SMNVEV (reference sequence).

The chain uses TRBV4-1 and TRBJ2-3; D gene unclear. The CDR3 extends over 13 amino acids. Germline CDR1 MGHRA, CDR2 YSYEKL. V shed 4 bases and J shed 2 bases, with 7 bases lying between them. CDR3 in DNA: TGCGCCAGCAGCCGGGTGATCACAGATACGCAGTATTTT. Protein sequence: CASSRVITDTQYF.

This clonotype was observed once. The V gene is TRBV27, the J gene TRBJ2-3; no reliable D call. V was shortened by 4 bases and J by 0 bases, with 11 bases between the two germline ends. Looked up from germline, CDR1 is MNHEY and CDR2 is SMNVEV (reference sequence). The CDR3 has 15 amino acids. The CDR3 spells CASSSLRPSTDTQYF. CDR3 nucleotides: TGTGCCAGCAGTTCCCTTCGCCCGAGCACAGATACGCAGTATTTT.

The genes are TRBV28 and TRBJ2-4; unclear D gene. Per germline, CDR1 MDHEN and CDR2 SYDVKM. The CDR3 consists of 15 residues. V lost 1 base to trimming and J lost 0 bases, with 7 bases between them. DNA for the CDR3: TGTGCCAGCAGTTTATACGCCCTAGCCAAAAACATTCAGTACTTC. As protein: CASSLYALAKNIQYF.

The CDR3: CASSRTSQGLQETQYF. In nucleotides, the CDR3 is TGTGCCAGCAGTAGGACGTCGCAGGGGCTTCAAGAGACCCAGTACTTC. The chain combines TRBV28 with TRBJ2-5; maybe TRBD1 (6 bases). V was shortened by 5 bases and J by 2 bases, with 18 bases between the two germline ends. Germline values: CDR1 MDHEN, CDR2 SYDVKM. This CDR3 comprises 16 residues.

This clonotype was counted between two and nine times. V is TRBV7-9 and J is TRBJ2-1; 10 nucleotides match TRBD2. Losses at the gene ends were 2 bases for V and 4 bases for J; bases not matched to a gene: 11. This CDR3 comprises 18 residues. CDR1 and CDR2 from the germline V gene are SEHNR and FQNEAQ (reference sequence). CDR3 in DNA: TGTGCCAGCAGCTTACCCAGGGGAAGCGGGAGGGGTTACAATGAGCAGTTCTTC. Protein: CASSLPRGSGRGYNEQFF.

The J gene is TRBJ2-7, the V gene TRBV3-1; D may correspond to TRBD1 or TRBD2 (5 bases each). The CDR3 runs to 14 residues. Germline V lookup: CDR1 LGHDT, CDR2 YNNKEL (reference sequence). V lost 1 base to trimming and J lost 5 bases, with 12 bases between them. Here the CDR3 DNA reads TGTGCCAGCAGCCAAGGGGGACGGCCTGACGAGCAGTACTTC. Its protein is CASSQGGRPDEQYF.

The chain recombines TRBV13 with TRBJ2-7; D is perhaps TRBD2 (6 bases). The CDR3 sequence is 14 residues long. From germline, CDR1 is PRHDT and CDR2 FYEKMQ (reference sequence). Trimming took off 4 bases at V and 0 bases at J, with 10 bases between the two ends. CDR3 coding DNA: TGTGCCAGCAGCTACGACGGGAGCTCCTACGAGCAGTACTTC. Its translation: CASSYDGSSYEQYF.

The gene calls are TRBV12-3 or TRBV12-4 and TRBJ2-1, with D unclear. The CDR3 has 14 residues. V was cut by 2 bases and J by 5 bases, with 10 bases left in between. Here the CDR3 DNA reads TGTGCCAGCAGTTTAAATATAGGGAACAATGAGCAGTTCTTC. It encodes CASSLNIGNNEQFF.

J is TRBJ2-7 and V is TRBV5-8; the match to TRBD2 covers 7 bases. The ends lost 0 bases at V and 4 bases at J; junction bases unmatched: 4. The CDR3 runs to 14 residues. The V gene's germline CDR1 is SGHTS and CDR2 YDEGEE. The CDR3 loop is CASSLGGGQYEQYF. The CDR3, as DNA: TGTGCCAGCAGCTTGGGGGGAGGGCAGTACGAGCAGTACTTC.

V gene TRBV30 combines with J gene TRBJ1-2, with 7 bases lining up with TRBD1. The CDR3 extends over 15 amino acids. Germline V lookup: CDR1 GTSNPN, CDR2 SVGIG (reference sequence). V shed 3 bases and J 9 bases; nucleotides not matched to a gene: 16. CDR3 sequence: CAWRKGRQGRESYTF. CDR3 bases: TGTGCCTGGAGGAAAGGTCGACAGGGACGTGAGAGCTACACCTTC.

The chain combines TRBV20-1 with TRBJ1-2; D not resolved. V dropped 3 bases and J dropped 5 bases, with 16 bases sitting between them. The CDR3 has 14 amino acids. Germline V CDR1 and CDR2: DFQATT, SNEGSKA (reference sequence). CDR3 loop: CSASRPPIGYGYTF. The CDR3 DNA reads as TGCAGTGCTAGTCGTCCCCCCATCGGGTATGGCTACACCTTC.